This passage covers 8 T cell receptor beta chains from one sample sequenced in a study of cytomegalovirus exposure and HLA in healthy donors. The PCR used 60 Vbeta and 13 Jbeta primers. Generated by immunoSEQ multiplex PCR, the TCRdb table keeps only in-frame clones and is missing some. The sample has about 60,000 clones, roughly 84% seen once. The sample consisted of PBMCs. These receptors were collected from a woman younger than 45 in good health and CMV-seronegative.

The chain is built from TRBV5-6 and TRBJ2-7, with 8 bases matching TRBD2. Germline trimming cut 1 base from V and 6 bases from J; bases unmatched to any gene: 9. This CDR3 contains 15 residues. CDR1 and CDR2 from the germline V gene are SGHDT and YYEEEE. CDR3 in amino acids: CASSLWLAGPGEQYV. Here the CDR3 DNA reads TGTGCCAGCAGCTTGTGGCTAGCGGGCCCGGGCGAGCAGTACGTC.

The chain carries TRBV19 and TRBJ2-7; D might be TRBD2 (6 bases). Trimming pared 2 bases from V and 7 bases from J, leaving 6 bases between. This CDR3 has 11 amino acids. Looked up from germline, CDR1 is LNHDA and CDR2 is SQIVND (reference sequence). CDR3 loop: CASSISGEQYF. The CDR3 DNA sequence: TGTGCCAGTAGTATAAGCGGGGAGCAGTACTTC.

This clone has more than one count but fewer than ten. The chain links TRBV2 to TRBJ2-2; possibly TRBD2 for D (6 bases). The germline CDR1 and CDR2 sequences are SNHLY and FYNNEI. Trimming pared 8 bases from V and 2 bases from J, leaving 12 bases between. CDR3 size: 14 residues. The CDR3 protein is CASETGTNTGELFF. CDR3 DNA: TGTGCCAGCGAGACCGGGACTAACACCGGGGAGCTGTTTTTT.

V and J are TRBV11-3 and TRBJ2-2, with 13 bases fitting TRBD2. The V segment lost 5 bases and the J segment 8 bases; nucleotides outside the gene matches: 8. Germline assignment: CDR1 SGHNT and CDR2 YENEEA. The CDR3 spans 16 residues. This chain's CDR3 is CASSPRTSGSVGELFF. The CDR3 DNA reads TGTGCCAGCAGCCCCAGGACTAGCGGGAGTGTGGGGGAGCTGTTTTTT.

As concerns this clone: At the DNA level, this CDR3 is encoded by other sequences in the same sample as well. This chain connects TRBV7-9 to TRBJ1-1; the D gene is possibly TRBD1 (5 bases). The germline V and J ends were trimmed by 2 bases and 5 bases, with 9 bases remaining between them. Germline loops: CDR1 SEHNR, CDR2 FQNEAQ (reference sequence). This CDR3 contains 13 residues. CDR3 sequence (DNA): TGTGCCAGCAGCTTAAATCGACAGACTGAAGCTTTCTTT. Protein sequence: CASSLNRQTEAFF.

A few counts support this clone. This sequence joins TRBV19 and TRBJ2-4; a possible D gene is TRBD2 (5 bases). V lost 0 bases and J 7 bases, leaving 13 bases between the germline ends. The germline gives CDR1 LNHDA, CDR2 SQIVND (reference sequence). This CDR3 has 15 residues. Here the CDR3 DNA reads TGTGCCAGTAGTATAGATCCTCTTACTAGTAACATTCAGTACTTC. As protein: CASSIDPLTSNIQYF.

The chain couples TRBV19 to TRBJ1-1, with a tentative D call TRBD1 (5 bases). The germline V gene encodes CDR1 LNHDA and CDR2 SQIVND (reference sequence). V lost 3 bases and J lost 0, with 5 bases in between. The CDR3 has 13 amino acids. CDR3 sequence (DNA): TGTGCCAGTAGTATGACAGTGAACACTGAAGCTTTCTTT. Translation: CASSMTVNTEAFF.

The CDR3 DNA follows: TGCGCCAGCAGCCAGAGAGCGGGAGGGCCAAAGGATGAGCAGTTCTTC. As protein: CASSQRAGGPKDEQFF. The J gene is TRBJ2-1, the V gene TRBV4-1, with TRBD2 matching over 10 bases. The J segment lost 8 bases and the V segment lost 3 bases, leaving 10 bases of the junction unmatched. The CDR3 is made up of 16 amino acids. Germline assignment: CDR1 MGHRA and CDR2 YSYEKL.